This T cell receptor (beta chain) was recorded in a study of blood T cells in healthy people across ages. Study-wide findings and caveats: Per million T cells, the diversity of TCR beta decreased roughly linearly as age advanced.

Every sample yielded at least 6.5 million isolated PBMCs. The germline V gene has CDR1 SGHTA and CDR2 FQGNSA. Deletions cut 1 base from V and 5 bases from J, with 12 bases between. The CDR3 covers 14 residues. Through a sample-barcoded 5' primer and a J-beta primer mix, a second PCR was run for roughly 6 to 11 cycles. One entry per CDR3 protein, called by TCRdb with MiXCR from the 5' RACE reads. The top ten hold 3.6% of the sample, which has more than 500,000 distinct CDR3 sequences, around 27% seen once. With respect to this clonotype: Its specificity is not known.

These data were also reused for a study on T cells of mothers and their children.

This clonotype was sampled from a boy aged 2 to 10 in good health. The material sequenced was blood. The genes are TRBV7-2 and TRBJ2-7; D is unclear. The CDR3 sequence: CASSLGYRTNEQYF. The CDR3, as DNA: TGTGCCAGCAGCTTAGGGTACAGAACAAACGAGCAGTACTTC.